The rows below give T cell receptor beta chains drawn from one sample of a study of T cells in Graves' hyperthyroidism and ophthalmopathy. TCRdb processed the multiplex PCR reads anew with MiXCR; each CDR3 protein has one entry. Of 350,000 to 450,000 distinct CDR3 sequences listed, about an eighth are singletons. The sample consisted of blood. These receptors originate from a man aged 45-65 years with Graves' ophthalmopathy. Both conserved end residues are part of each CDR3. A D gene is named only where the DNA matches it firmly. Part of the rows lack a size; the others show once, few, many or a class for expanded clones.

cdr3_nt cdr3_aa d_call clone_size j_call v_call
TGTGCCAGCAGTGAAGGGACAGGGGGCAACACAGATACGCAGTATTTT CASSEGTGGNTDTQYF TRBD1 - TRBJ2-3 TRBV2
TGTGCCAGCTCCCCCGACCGCGGGGCAGCCTACGAGCAGTACTTC CASSPDRGAAYEQYF - few TRBJ2-7 TRBV18
TGCGCCAGCAGCCAGGATAGGGGGCTAGATACGCAGTATTTT CASSQDRGLDTQYF TRBD1 many TRBJ2-3 TRBV4-1
TGTGCCAGCAGCCAAGAAACGATACTGGTGTACTTC CASSQETILVYF - - TRBJ2-5 TRBV14
TGCAGTGCTAGAGCCAGGGGCCTCTCCTACGAGCAGTACTTC CSARARGLSYEQYF - many TRBJ2-7 TRBV20-1
TGTGCCAGCTCATCGGACAGGGGTGACTATGGCTACACCTTC CASSSDRGDYGYTF TRBD1 - TRBJ1-2 TRBV18
TGTGCCAGTAGTATGAGCGGGAGGGCCGGGGAGACCCAGTACTTC CASSMSGRAGETQYF TRBD2 few TRBJ2-5 TRBV19
TGTGCCAGCAGCGAGAGACTAGCGGGAGGCCCGAGCTCCTACAATGAGCAGTTCTTC CASSERLAGGPSSYNEQFF TRBD2 few TRBJ2-1 TRBV7-3
TGTGCCAGTTCCCGACTAGCGCAAACCTACAATGAGCAGTTCTTC CASSRLAQTYNEQFF TRBD2 - TRBJ2-1 TRBV19
TGCAGCGTGGTACAGGTCCTACGGGCGGATACGCAGTATTTT CSVVQVLRADTQYF - - TRBJ2-3 TRBV29-1
TGTGCCAGCAGTGTAATTCGGCAGGGGTACACTGAAGCTTTCTTT CASSVIRQGYTEAFF - many TRBJ1-1 TRBV2
TGTGCCAGCAGCGCCCCAGGGGGCACGGATACGCAGTATTTT CASSAPGGTDTQYF TRBD1 few TRBJ2-3 TRBV9
TGTGCCAGCAGCTCCCGGGACAGGGGTTACACCGGGGAGCTGTTTTTT CASSSRDRGYTGELFF TRBD1 many TRBJ2-2 TRBV11-2
TGTGCCAGCAGTTTACAGGGGCGGTCACCCCTCCACTTT CASSLQGRSPLHF - few TRBJ1-6 TRBV12-3/TRBV12-4
TGTGCCAGCAGCCCCGGACGACCTAACAGCCCGAGGTGGGTTGGATCCTACAATGAGCAGTTCTTC CASSPGRPNSPRWVGSYNEQFF - - TRBJ2-1 TRBV13
TGTGCCAGCAGCACCCTAGGAGGGGAAGAGACCCAGTACTTC CASSTLGGEETQYF - few TRBJ2-5 TRBV7-8
TGTGCCAGCAGTGGCCCGGGACAGGGCCATTGGGAGCAGTACTTC CASSGPGQGHWEQYF TRBD1 many TRBJ2-7 TRBV2
TGTGCCAGCAGCCGCGATAGAGGGAACACTGAAGCTTTCTTT CASSRDRGNTEAFF - many TRBJ1-1 TRBV11-2
TGTGCCAGCAGGGAAACGTTGTGGGACACTGAACGATTCGAGCAGTACTTC CASRETLWDTERFEQYF - few TRBJ2-7 TRBV25-1
TGTGCCAGCAGGGCCAGGGCGGACCGACGGGAGACCCAGTACTTC CASRARADRRETQYF - many TRBJ2-5 TRBV14
TGCAGCGTTGAAGAAACAGCCTCTGGGGCCAACGTCCTGACTTTC CSVEETASGANVLTF - once TRBJ2-6 TRBV29-1
TGTGCCAGCAGTCCCGGCGGCGCAGCCTCCTACGAGCAGTACTTC CASSPGGAASYEQYF - few TRBJ2-7 TRBV28
TGTGCCAGCGGCTGGCGGGGGTCAGATACGCAGTATTTT CASGWRGSDTQYF TRBD2 many TRBJ2-3 TRBV2
TGCGCCAGCAGCCAAGATACTACGGGGGTCGATGAAGCTTTCTTT CASSQDTTGVDEAFF - few TRBJ1-1 TRBV4-1
TGTGCCAGCAGCTTAAGGACGGATACGCAGTATTTT CASSLRTDTQYF - many TRBJ2-3 TRBV5-1
TGTGCCAGCAGCGACGGATCGGGGCAGTACTTC CASSDGSGQYF - few TRBJ2-7 TRBV14
TGTGCCAGCAGATACACCAGGACAGACTCTGGAAACACCATATATTTT CASRYTRTDSGNTIYF - few TRBJ1-3 TRBV6-2/TRBV6-3
TGTGCCAGCAACCCACTAGCGGGACAGGTATACGAGCAGTACTTC CASNPLAGQVYEQYF TRBD2 - TRBJ2-7 TRBV2
TGTGCCAGCAGCCAAGTACTAGCGTCGTGGGTCGATACGCAGTATTTT CASSQVLASWVDTQYF TRBD2 many TRBJ2-3 TRBV3-1
TGTGCCAGCAGTTCAGGGGTCGGTGAAGCTTTCTTT CASSSGVGEAFF - - TRBJ1-1 TRBV27
TGTGCCAGCAGCGTAGCCGGGGGCGGTGAGCAGTTCTTC CASSVAGGGEQFF - many TRBJ2-1 TRBV9
TGCGCCAGCAGCTCTCCCGTGGTATCCAATAGGTATGAGCAGTTCTTC CASSSPVVSNRYEQFF - many TRBJ2-1 TRBV5-1
TGCGCCAGTTCTGCCCCTCCCGGGACTAGCGGGAGGCCGAGCTCCTACAATGAGCAGTTCTTC CASSAPPGTSGRPSSYNEQFF TRBD2 many TRBJ2-1 TRBV5-1